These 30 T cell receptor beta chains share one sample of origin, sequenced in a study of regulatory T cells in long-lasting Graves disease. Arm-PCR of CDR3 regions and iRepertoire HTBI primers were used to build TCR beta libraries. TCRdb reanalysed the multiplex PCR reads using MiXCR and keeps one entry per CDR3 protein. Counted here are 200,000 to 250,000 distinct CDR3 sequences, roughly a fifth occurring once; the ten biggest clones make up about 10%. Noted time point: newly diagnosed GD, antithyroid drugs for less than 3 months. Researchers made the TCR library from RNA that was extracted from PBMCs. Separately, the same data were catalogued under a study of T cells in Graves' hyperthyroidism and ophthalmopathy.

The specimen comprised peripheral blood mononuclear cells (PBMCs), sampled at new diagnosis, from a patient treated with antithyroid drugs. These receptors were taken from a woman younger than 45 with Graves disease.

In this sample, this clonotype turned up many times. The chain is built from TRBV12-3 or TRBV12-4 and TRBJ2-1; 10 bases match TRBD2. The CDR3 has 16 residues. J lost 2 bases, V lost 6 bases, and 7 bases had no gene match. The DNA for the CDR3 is TGTGCCAGCAGCCGCGACCTAGCGGGGGCCTACAATGAGCAGTTCTTC. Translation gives CASSRDLAGAYNEQFF.

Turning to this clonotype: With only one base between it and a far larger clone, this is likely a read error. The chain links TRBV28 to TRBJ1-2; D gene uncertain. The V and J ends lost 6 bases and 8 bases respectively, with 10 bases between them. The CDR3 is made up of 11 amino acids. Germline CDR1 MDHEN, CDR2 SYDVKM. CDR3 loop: CASRGKGGYTF. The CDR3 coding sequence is TGTGCCAGCAGGGGGAAAGGCGGCTACACCTTC.

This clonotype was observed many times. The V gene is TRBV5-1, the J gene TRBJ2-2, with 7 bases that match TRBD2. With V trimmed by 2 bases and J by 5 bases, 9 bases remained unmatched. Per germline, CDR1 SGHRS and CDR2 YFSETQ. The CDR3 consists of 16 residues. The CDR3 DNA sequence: TGCGCCAGCAGCTTTCCCGCCGGGGAGGGGACCGGGGAGCTGTTTTTT. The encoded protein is CASSFPAGEGTGELFF.

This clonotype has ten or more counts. The CDR3 reads CASSPTTTGTEQYF. CDR3 DNA sequence: TGTGCCAGCAGTCCTACCACGACAGGGACCGAGCAGTACTTC. The chain carries TRBV28 and TRBJ2-7; 7 bases line up with TRBD1. V lost 5 bases and J lost 6; bases outside the gene matches: 10. CDR1 is MDHEN and CDR2 is SYDVKM in the germline V gene. The length of the CDR3 is 14 residues.

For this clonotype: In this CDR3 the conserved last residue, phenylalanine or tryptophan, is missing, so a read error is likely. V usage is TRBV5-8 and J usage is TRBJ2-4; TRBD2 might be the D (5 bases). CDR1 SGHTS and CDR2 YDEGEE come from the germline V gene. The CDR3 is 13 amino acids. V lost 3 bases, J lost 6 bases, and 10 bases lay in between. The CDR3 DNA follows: TGTGCCAGCAGCTCACTAGTCCCAAACATTCAGTACTCC. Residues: CASSSLVPNIQYS.

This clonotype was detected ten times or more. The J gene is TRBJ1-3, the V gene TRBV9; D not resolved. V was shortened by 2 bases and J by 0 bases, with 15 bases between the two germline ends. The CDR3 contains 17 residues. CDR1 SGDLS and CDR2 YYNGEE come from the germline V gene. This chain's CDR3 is CASSVFDAGTSGNTIYF. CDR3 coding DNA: TGTGCCAGCAGCGTCTTTGACGCGGGTACCTCTGGAAACACCATATATTTT.

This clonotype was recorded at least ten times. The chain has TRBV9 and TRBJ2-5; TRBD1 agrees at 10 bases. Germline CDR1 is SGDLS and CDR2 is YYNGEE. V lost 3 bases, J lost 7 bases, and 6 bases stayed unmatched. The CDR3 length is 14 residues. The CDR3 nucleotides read TGTGCCAGCAGCGGACAGGGGGCAAAAGGGACCCAGTACTTC. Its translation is CASSGQGAKGTQYF.

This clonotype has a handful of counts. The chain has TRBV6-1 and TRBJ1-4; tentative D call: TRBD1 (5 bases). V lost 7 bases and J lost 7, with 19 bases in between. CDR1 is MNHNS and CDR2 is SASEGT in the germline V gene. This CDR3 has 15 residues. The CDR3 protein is CASTNWRGGSEKLFF. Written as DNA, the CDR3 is TGTGCCAGCACCAACTGGAGGGGAGGTAGTGAAAAACTGTTTTTT.

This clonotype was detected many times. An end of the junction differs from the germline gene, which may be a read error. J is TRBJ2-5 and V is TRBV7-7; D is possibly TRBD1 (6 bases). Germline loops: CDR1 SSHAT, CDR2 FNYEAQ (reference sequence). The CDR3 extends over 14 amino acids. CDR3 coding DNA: TGTGCTAGCAGCTTAAGTGGGGGCAGGGAGACCCAGTACTTC. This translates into CASSLSGGRETQYF. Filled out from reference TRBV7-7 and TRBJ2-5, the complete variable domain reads GAGVSQSPRYKVTKRGQDVTLRCDPISSHATLYWYQQALGQGPEFLTYFNYEAQPDKSGLPSDRFSAERPEGSISTLTIQRTEQRDSAMYRCASSLSGGRETQYFGPGTRLLVL.

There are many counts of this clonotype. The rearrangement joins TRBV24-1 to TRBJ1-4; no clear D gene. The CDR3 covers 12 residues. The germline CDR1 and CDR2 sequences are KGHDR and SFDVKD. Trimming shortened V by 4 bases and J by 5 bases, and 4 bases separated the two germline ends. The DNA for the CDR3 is TGTGCCACCAGTGACCCGAATGAAAAACTGTTTTTT. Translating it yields CATSDPNEKLFF.

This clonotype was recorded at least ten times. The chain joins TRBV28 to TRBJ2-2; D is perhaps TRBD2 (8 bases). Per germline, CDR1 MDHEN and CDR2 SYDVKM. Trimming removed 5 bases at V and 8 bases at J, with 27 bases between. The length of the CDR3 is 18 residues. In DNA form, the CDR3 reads TGTGCCAGCAGTAACCACCGGGGGGGACAGACCTACTGGGGGGAGCTGTTTTTT. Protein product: CASSNHRGGQTYWGELFF.

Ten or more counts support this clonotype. CDR3 amino acids: CASSGDTYGYTF. Here the CDR3 DNA reads TGTGCCAGCAGTGGGGACACCTATGGCTACACCTTC. This rearrangement joins TRBV2 to TRBJ1-2; tentative D call: TRBD1 (6 bases). Germline V CDR1 and CDR2: SNHLY, FYNNEI. The germline V and J ends were trimmed by 4 bases and 4 bases, with 7 bases remaining between them. The CDR3 spans 12 residues.

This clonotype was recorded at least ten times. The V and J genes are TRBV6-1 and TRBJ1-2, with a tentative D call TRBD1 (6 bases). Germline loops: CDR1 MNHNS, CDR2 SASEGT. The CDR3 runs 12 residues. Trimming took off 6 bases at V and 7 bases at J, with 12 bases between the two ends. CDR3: CASRQQGFGYTF. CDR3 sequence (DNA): TGTGCCAGCAGGCAACAGGGTTTTGGCTACACCTTC.

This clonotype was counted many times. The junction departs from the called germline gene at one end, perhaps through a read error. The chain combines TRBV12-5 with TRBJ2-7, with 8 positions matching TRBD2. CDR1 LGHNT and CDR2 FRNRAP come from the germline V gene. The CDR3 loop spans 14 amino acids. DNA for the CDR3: TGTGCTAGTGGTCTTGGGACTAGTGAGGGTGAGCAGTGCTTC. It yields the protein CASGLGTSEGEQCF.

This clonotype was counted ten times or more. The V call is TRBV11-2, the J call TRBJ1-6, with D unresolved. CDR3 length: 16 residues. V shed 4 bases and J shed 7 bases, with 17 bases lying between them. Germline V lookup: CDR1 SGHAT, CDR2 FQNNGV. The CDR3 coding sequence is TGTGCCAGCAGCTCCCGAGGGCTAGGAACGAATTCACCCCTCCACTTT. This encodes CASSSRGLGTNSPLHF. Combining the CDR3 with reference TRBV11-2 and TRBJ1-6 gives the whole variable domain EAGVAQSPRYKIIEKRQSVAFWCNPISGHATLYWYQQILGQGPKLLIQFQNNGVVDDSQLPKDRFSAERLKGVDSTLKIQPAKLEDSAVYLCASSSRGLGTNSPLHFGNGTRLTVT.

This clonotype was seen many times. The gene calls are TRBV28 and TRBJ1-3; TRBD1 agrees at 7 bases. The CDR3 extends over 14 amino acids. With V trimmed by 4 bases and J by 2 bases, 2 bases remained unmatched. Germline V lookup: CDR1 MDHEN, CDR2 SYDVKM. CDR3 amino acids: CASSSTGTGNTIYF. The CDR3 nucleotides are TGTGCCAGCAGTTCGACAGGGACTGGAAACACCATATATTTT.

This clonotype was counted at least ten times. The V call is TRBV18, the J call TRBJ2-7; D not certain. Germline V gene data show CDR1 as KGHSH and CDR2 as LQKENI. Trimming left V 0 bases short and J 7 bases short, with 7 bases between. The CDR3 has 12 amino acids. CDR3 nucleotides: TGTGCCAGCTCACCACCGCGGAAGGAGCAGTACTTC. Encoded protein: CASSPPRKEQYF.

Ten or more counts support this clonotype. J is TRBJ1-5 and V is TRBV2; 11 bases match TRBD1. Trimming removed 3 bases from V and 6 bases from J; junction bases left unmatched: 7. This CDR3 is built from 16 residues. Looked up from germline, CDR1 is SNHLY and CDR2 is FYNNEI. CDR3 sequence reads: CASSEGLGQGAQPQHF. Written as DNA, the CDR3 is TGTGCCAGCAGTGAGGGTCTTGGACAGGGGGCTCAGCCCCAGCATTTT.

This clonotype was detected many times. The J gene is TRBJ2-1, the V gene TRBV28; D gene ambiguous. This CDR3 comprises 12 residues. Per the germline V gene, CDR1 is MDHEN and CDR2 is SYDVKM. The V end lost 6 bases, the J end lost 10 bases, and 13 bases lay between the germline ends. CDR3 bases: TGTGCCAGCAGCCTCCGGTTAAGGGAGCAGTTCTTC. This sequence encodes CASSLRLREQFF.

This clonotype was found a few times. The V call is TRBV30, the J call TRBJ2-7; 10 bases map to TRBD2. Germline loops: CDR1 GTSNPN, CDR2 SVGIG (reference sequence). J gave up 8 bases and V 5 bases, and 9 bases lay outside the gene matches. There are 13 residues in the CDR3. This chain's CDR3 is CAWAVAGGNKQYF. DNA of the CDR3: TGTGCCTGGGCCGTAGCGGGGGGAAATAAGCAGTACTTC.

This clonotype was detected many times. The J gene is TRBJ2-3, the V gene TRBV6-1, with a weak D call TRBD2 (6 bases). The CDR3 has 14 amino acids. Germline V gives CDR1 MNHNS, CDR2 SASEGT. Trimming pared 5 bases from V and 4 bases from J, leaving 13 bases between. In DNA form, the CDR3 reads TGTGCCAGCAGTCGGGGGTCCACCGCAGATACGCAGTATTTT. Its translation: CASSRGSTADTQYF.

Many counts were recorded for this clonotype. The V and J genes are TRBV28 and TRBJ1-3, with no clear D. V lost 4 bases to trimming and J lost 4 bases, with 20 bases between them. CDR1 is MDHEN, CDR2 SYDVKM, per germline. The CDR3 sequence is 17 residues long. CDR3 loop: CASSYRFRRVSGNTIYF. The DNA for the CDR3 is TGTGCCAGCAGTTATCGATTCAGGAGGGTGTCGGGAAACACCATATATTTT.

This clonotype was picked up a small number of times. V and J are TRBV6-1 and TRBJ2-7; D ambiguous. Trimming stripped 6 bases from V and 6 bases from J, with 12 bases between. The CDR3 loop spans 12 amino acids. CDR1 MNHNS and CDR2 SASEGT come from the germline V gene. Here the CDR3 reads CASRMAVVEQYF. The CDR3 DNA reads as TGTGCCAGCAGGATGGCGGTAGTCGAGCAGTACTTC.

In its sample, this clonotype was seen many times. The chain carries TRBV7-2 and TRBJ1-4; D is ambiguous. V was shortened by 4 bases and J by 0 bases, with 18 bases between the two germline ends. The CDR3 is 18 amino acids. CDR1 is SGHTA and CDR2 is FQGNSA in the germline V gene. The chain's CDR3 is CASSSTPWSLATNEKLFF. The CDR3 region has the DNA TGTGCCAGCAGCTCGACCCCATGGAGTCTTGCAACTAATGAAAAACTGTTTTTT. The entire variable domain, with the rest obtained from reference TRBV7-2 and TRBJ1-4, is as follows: GAGVSQSPSNKVTEKGKDVELRCDPISGHTALYWYRQSLGQGLEFLIYFQGNSAPDKSGLPSDRFSAERTGGSVSTLTIQRTQQEDSAVYLCASSSTPWSLATNEKLFFGSGTQLSVL.

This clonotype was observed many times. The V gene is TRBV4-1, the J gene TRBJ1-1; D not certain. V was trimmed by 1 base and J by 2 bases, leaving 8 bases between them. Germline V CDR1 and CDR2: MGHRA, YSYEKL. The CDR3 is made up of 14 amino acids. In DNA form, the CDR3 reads TGCGCCAGCAGCCAAGTAGTGGGAAACACTGAAGCTTTCTTT. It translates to CASSQVVGNTEAFF.

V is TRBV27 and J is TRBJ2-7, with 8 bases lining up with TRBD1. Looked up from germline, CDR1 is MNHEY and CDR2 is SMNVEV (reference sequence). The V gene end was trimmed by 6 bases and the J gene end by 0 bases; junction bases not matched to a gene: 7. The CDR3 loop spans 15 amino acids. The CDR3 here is CASSYRGKLSYEQYF. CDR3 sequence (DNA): TGTGCCAGCAGCTACAGGGGGAAACTCTCCTACGAGCAGTACTTC.

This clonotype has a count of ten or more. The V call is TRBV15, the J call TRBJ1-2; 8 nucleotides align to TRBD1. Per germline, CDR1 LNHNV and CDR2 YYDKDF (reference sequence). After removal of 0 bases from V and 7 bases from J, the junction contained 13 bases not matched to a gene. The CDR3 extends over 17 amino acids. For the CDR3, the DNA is TGTGCCACCAGCAGAGATCGGACAGGGTTGCTCCCTGGTGGCTACACCTTC. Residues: CATSRDRTGLLPGGYTF.

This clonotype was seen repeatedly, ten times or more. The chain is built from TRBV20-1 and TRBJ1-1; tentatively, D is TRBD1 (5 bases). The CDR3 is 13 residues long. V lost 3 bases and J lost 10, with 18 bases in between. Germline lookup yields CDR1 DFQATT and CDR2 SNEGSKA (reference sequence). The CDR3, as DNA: TGCAGTGCTAGGGCGCCAGGGCGGGAAGGAGCTTTCTTT. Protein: CSARAPGREGAFF.

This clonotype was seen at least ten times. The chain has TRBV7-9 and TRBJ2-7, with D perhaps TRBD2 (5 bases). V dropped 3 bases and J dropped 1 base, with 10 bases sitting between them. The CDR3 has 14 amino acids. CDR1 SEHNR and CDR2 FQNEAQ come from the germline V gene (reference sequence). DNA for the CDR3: TGTGCCAGCAGCTTGGACGGAGGTTCCTACGAGCAGTACTTC. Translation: CASSLDGGSYEQYF.

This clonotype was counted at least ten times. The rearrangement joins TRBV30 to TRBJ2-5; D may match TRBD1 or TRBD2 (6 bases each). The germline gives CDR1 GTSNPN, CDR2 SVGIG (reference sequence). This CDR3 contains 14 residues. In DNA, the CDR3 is TGTGCTTTTGCCAGGGGAGCCGGGGGAGAGACCCAGTACTTC. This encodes CAFARGAGGETQYF.